The T cell receptor beta chain described here comes from a study of regulatory T cells in long-lasting Graves disease. TCR beta libraries were built with iRepertoire HTBI primers and Arm-PCR of CDR3 regions. Using its own MiXCR run on the multiplex PCR reads, TCRdb lists one record per CDR3 protein. The repertoire includes around 460,000 distinct CDR3 sequences, about 20% of them detected once, and under 15% sits in the top ten. The CDR3 extends over 15 amino acids. CDR1 and CDR2 from the germline V gene are LNHDA and SQIVND (reference sequence). Trimming took 4 bases from V and 0 from J; bases not matched to a gene: 4. The time point: persistent/refractory GD, antithyroid drugs over 5 years with positive TRAb. Preparation of the TCR library used RNA extracted from PBMCs.

The chain carries TRBV19 and TRBJ2-7, with 9 bases identical to TRBD2. This material consisted of peripheral blood mononuclear cells (PBMCs), taken when the disease was refractory, from a patient treated with antithyroid drugs. The source is a female donor with Graves disease. As DNA, the CDR3 is TGTGCCAGTAGTAATCTGCGGGAGGGCTCCTACGAGCAGTACTTC. It is translated as CASSNLREGSYEQYF.